This TCR beta chain was identified in a study of CD8 T cells in ankylosing spondylitis. TCRdb reprocessed the 5' RACE reads with MiXCR, giving one entry per CDR3 protein. In the table there are roughly 120,000 distinct CDR3 sequences, 7% of which are singletons. Study results and caveats: A subset of motif variants has previously been described in the synovial fluid and blood of reactive arthritis. As reported, disease-linked clones showed significant enrichment in matched ankylosing spondylitis synovial fluid.

This clonotype appeared many times. Antigen specificity is unknown. Trimming pared 7 bases from V and 1 base from J, leaving 13 bases between. The CDR3 is 15 amino acids. The receptor comes from a male donor with ankylosing spondylitis or in good health (not recorded which). This chain uses TRBV12-3 or TRBV12-4 with TRBJ2-2; the D gene is possibly TRBD1 (6 bases). Sequencing input: blood, either unsorted or a sorted T cell fraction (not recorded which). The CDR3, as DNA: TGTGCCAGCACCCTAATGACAGGGAACACCGGGGAGCTGTTTTTT. It is translated as CASTLMTGNTGELFF.